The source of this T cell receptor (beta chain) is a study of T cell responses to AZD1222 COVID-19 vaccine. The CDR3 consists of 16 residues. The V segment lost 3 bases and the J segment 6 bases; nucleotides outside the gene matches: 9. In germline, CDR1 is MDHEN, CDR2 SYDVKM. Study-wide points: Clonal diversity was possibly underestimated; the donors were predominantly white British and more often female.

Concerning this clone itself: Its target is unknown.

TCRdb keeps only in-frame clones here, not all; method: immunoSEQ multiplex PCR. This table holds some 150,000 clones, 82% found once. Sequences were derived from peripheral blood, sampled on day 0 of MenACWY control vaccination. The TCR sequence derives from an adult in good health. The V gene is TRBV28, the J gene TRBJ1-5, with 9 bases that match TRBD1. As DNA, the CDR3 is TGTGCCAGCAGTTTCCAGCGCCGGACAGGGGTTCAGCCCCAGCATTTT. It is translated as CASSFQRRTGVQPQHF.